This TCR beta chain was found in a study of shared clonotypes between healthy human individuals. Measured with immunoSEQ multiplex PCR; TCRdb has only the in-frame clones, and not every one. The sample lists around 560,000 clones; around 95% were seen once. Cells designated naive CD8 were CD45RO-negative and were positively selected for CCR7, with terminally differentiated effector memory CD45RA+ cells excluded. Trimming shortened V by 4 bases and J by 8 bases, and 17 bases separated the two germline ends. CDR1 is SEHNR, CDR2 FQNEAQ, per germline (reference sequence). The CDR3 length is 14 residues. This chain links TRBV7-9 with TRBJ1-2; D possibly corresponds to TRBD1 (6 bases). The receptor was derived from a woman aged 30 to 39 in good health. Sequenced sample: naive CD8+ T cells sorted from blood. CDR3 coding DNA: TGTGCCAGCAGCTCCGCGGGACATAAGCGGGGCTACACCTTC. It specifies CASSSAGHKRGYTF.